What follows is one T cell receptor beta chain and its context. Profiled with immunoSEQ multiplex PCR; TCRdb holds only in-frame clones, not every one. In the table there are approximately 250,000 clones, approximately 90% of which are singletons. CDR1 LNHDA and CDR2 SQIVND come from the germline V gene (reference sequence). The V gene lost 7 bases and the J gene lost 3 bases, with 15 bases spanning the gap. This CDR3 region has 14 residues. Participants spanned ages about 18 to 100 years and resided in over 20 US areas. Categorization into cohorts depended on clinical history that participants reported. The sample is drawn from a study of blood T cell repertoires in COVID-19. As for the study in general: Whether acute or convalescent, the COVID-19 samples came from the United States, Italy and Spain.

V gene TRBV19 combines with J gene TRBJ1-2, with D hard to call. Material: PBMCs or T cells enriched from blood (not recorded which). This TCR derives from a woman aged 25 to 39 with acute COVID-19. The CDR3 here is CASKPPRHDYGYTF. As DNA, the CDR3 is TGTGCCAGTAAGCCCCCCAGGCATGACTATGGCTACACCTTC.